Shown below are 11 T cell receptor beta chains from a single sample sequenced in a study of blood T cell repertoires in COVID-19. The repertoire was sequenced with immunoSEQ multiplex PCR; TCRdb's copy has only in-frame clones and lacks some. The repertoire holds around 250,000 clones, with 82% as singletons. The sequenced sample consisted of peripheral blood. The receptors originated from a woman aged 18-29 years with acute or convalescent COVID-19.

The chain uses TRBV5-1 and TRBJ1-3; 8 bases agree with TRBD1. The CDR3 runs 18 residues. The V gene end was trimmed by 4 bases and the J gene end by 2 bases; junction bases not matched to a gene: 14. The germline gives CDR1 SGHRS, CDR2 YFSETQ. The CDR3 DNA follows: TGCGCCAGCAGCCCTATCTTCGGCCAGGGGGCTCCTGGAAACACCATATATTTT. This translates into CASSPIFGQGAPGNTIYF.

The chain combines TRBV7-9 with TRBJ2-7; 9 positions match TRBD1. V lost 4 bases and J lost 3; bases outside the gene matches: 7. The CDR3 extends over 15 amino acids. CDR1 is SEHNR, CDR2 FQNEAQ, per germline (reference sequence). The CDR3 DNA sequence: TGTGCCAGCAGCTCAGGACAGGGGTTCTACTACGAGCAGTACTTC. Translation gives CASSSGQGFYYEQYF.

This chain connects TRBV18 to TRBJ2-1, with D maybe TRBD2 (5 bases). Germline V gene sequence: CDR1 KGHSH, CDR2 LQKENI. V shed 3 bases and J shed 4 bases, with 16 bases lying between them. The CDR3 runs to 16 residues. The DNA of the CDR3 is TGTGCCAGCTCACCGAGAGACTACGATGCATACAATGAGCAGTTCTTC. Residues: CASSPRDYDAYNEQFF. The full variable domain, in which reference TRBV18 and TRBJ2-1 provide the parts outside the CDR3, is NAGVMQNPRHLVRRRGQEARLRCSPMKGHSHVYWYRQLPEEGLKFMVYLQKENIIDESGMPKERFSAEFPKEGPSILRIQQVVRGDSAAYFCASSPRDYDAYNEQFFGPGTRLTVL.

The CDR3 DNA reads TGTGCCAGCAGCGGAAAGGACGTCAGGGGTCGAAGCTACACCTTC. Residues: CASSGKDVRGRSYTF. This chain uses TRBV7-2 with TRBJ1-2; tentative D call: TRBD1 (6 bases). Germline V CDR1 and CDR2: SGHTA, FQGNSA. CDR3 length: 15 residues. Trimming pared 5 bases from V and 9 bases from J, leaving 22 bases between.

The chain joins TRBV29-1 to TRBJ1-6, with 9 nucleotides matching TRBD1. The CDR3 runs to 13 residues. The junction had 3 bases not matched to a gene; V was cut back by 4 bases and J by 8 bases. Germline V gene data show CDR1 as SQVTM and CDR2 as ANQGSEA. CDR3: CSVGTGEDSPLHF. The DNA for the CDR3 is TGCAGCGTTGGGACAGGGGAAGATTCACCCCTCCACTTT.

The gene calls are TRBV7-2 and TRBJ2-7; 12 nucleotides align to TRBD2. Germline lookup yields CDR1 SGHTA and CDR2 FQGNSA. V was pared by 5 bases and J by 0 bases, with 8 bases of the junction left unmatched. The CDR3 extends over 17 amino acids. DNA of the CDR3: TGTGCCAGCAGCCTAGGGCAGGGACTAGCGGGCTCCTACGAGCAGTACTTC. Translating it yields CASSLGQGLAGSYEQYF. The complete variable domain, with remaining parts taken from reference TRBV7-2 and TRBJ2-7, reads GAGVSQSPSNKVTEKGKDVELRCDPISGHTALYWYRQSLGQGLEFLIYFQGNSAPDKSGLPSDRFSAERTGGSVSTLTIQRTQQEDSAVYLCASSLGQGLAGSYEQYFGPGTRLTVT.

V gene TRBV7-9 combines with J gene TRBJ1-6, with 8 bases fitting TRBD1. The CDR3 consists of 17 residues. Per germline, CDR1 SEHNR and CDR2 FQNEAQ (reference sequence). The junction had 14 bases not matched to a gene; V was cut back by 6 bases and J by 7 bases. CDR3 sequence reads: CASRQGQGSAWNSPLHF. CDR3 nucleotide sequence: TGTGCCAGCAGGCAAGGACAGGGTTCGGCATGGAATTCACCCCTCCACTTT.

This clone was recorded a few times. The chain combines TRBV6-1 with TRBJ2-7; a weak D match, TRBD1 (5 bases). The CDR3 runs 17 residues. Trimming took 1 base from V and 3 from J, leaving 19 bases between them. CDR1 is MNHNS and CDR2 is SASEGT in the germline V gene. The CDR3: CASSEVDGAMTFYEQYF. The CDR3 coding sequence is TGTGCCAGCAGTGAAGTAGATGGGGCCATGACCTTCTACGAGCAGTACTTC.

The V and J genes are TRBV30 and TRBJ1-1, with 7 bases aligning to TRBD1. V was clipped by 5 bases and J by 5 bases; unmatched bases: 5. This CDR3 is 12 amino acids long. Germline V gene sequence: CDR1 GTSNPN, CDR2 SVGIG (reference sequence). For the CDR3, the DNA is TGTGCCTGGCAGGGACAGTCAACTGAAGCTTTCTTT. Residues: CAWQGQSTEAFF.

The rearrangement links TRBV6-6 to TRBJ2-3; 10 positions agree with TRBD2. The CDR3 sequence is 15 residues long. The V gene's germline CDR1 is MNHNY and CDR2 SVGAGI (reference sequence). J gave up 0 bases and V 6 bases, and 3 bases lay outside the gene matches. The CDR3: CASRGLASSTDTQYF. The CDR3 DNA follows: TGTGCCAGCAGGGGACTAGCGTCTAGCACAGATACGCAGTATTTT.

The chain links TRBV2 to TRBJ2-4; 10 bases fit TRBD1. The length of the CDR3 is 20 residues. Germline CDR1 reads SNHLY; CDR2 reads FYNNEI. Trimming took 6 bases from V and 0 from J; bases not matched to a gene: 17. The CDR3 bases are TGTGCCAGCAGCGCTCCTGTGGGACAGGGGCCTCAACTAGCCAAAAACATTCAGTACTTC. Encoded protein: CASSAPVGQGPQLAKNIQYF.